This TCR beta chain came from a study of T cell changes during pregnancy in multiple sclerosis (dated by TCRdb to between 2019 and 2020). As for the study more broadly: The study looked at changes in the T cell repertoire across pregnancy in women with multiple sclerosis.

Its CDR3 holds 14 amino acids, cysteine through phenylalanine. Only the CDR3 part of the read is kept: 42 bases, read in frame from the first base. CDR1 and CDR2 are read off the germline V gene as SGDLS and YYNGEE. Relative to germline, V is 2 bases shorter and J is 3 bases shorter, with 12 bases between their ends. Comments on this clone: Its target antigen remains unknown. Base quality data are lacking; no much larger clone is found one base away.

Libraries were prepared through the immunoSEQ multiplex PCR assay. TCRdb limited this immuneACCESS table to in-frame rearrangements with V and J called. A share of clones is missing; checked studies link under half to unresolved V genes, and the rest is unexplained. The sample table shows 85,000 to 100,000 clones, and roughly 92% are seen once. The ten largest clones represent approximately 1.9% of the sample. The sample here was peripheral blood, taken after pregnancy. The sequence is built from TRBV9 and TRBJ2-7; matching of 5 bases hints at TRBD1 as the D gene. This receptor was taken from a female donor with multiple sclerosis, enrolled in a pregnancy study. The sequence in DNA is TGTGCCAGCAGCGTCCAGGACACAAACTACGAGCAGTACTTC. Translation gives CASSVQDTNYEQYF.